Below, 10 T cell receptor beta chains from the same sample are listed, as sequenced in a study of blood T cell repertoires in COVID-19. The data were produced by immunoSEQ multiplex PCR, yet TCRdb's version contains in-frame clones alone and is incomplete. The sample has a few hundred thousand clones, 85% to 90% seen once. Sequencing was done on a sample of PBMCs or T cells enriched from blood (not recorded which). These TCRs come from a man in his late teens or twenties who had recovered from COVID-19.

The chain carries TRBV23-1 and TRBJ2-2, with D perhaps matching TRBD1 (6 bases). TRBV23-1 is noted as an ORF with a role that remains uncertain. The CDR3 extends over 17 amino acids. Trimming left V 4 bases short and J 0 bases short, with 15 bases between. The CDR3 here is CASSPPRQATNTGELFF. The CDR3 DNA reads TGCGCCAGCAGTCCGCCTCGACAGGCGACGAACACCGGGGAGCTGTTTTTT.

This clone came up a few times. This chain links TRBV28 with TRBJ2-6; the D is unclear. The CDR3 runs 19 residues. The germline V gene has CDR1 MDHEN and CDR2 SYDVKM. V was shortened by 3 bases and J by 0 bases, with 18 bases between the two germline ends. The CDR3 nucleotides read TGTGCCAGCAGTTTCTTTTGGCCCGTTATCCGCTCTGGGGCCAACGTCCTGACTTTC. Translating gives CASSFFWPVIRSGANVLTF.

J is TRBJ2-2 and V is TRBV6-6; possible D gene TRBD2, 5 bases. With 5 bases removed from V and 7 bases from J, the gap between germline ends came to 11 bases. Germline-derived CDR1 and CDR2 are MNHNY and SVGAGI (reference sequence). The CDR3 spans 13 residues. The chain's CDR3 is CASSTSGIGELFF. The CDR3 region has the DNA TGTGCCAGCAGTACCTCGGGAATCGGGGAGCTGTTTTTT.

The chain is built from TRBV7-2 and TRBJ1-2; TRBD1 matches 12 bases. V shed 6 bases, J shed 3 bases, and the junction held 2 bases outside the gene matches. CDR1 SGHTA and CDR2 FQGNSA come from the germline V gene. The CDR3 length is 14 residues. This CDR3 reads CASRGQGAYYGYTF. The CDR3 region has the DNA TGTGCCAGCAGGGGACAGGGGGCTTACTATGGCTACACCTTC. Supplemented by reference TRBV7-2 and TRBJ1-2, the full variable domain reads GAGVSQSPSNKVTEKGKDVELRCDPISGHTALYWYRQSLGQGLEFLIYFQGNSAPDKSGLPSDRFSAERTGGSVSTLTIQRTQQEDSAVYLCASRGQGAYYGYTFGSGTRLTVV.

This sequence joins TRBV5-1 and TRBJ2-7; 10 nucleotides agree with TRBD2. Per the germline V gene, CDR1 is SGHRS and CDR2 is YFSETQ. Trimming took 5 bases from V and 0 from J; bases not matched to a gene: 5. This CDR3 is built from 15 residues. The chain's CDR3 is CASRGGLALSYEQYF. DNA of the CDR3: TGCGCCAGCAGGGGGGGACTAGCGCTCTCCTACGAGCAGTACTTC.

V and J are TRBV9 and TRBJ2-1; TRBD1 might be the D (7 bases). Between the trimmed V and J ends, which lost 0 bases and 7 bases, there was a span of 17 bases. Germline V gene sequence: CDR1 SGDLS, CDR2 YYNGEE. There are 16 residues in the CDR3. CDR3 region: CASSVGGGTAGNEQFF. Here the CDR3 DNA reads TGTGCCAGCAGCGTAGGTGGGGGGACAGCTGGGAATGAGCAGTTCTTC.

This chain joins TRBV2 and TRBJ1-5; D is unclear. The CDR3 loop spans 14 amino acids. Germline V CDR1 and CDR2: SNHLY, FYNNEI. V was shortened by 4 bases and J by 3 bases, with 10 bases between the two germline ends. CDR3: CASSVGSANQPQHF. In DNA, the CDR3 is TGTGCCAGCAGTGTAGGGAGTGCCAATCAGCCCCAGCATTTT.

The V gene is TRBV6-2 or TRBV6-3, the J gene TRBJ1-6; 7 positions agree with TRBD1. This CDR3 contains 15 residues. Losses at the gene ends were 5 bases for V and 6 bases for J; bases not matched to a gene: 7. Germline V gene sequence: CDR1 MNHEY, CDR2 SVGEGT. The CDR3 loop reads CASSLGTASNSPLHF. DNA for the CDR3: TGTGCCAGCAGTCTCGGGACAGCAAGTAATTCACCCCTCCACTTT.

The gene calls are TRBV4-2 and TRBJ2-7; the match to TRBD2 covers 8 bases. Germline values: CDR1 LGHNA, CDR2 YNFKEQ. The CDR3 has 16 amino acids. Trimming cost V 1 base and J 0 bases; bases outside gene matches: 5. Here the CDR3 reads CASSQVGGGSSYEQYF. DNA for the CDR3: TGTGCCAGCAGCCAAGTAGGCGGGGGGTCCTCCTACGAGCAGTACTTC.

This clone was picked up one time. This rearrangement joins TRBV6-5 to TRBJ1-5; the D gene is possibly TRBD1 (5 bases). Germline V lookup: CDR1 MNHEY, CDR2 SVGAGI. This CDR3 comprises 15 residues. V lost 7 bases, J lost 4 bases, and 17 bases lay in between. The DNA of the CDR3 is TGTGCCAGCACCCCGGGGGGACCGCTAAATCAGCCCCAGCATTTT. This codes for CASTPGGPLNQPQHF.